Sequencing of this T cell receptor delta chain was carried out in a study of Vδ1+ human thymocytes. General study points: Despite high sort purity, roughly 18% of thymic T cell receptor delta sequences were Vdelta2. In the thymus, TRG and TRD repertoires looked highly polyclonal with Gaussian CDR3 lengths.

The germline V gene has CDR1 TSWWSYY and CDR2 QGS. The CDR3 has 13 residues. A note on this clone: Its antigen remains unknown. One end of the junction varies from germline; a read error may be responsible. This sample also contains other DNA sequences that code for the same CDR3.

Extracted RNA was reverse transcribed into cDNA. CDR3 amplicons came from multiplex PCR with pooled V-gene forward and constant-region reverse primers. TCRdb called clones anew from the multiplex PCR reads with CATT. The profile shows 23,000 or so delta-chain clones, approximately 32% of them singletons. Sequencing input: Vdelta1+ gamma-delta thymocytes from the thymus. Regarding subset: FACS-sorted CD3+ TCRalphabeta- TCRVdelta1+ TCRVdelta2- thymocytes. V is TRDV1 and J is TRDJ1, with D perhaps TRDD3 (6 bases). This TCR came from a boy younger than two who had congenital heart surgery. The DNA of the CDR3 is TGTGCCCTTGGGGGGGTTTCAACCGATAAACTCATCTTT. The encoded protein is CALGGVSTDKLIF.